This TCR beta chain is from a study of blood T cell repertoires in COVID-19. At the level of the study: The analysed material was cDNA or gDNA that came from T cells, B-cell-depleted T cells, or PBMCs.

Germline CDR1 SGDLS, CDR2 YYNGEE. There are 15 residues in the CDR3. V dropped 2 bases and J dropped 0; count of bases not matched to a gene: 5. Per the original data handling: How many nucleated cells were present was estimated from reference gene primer amplification. Method: immunoSEQ multiplex PCR; TCRdb's copy keeps in-frame clones and lacks some. That table is the source of V, J and clone size, and D and trimming were worked out from the DNA. Of about 380,000 clones detected, 90% appear once; the ten largest clones hold about 6.8%. This clone was seen once. The gene calls are TRBV9 and TRBJ2-7, with TRBD1 identical over 7 bases. The sequenced sample was peripheral blood. The sequence came from a young man with active or convalescent COVID-19. In DNA, the CDR3 is TGTGCCAGCAGCGTCCGGGACAGCATCTCCTACGAGCAGTACTTC. Translation: CASSVRDSISYEQYF.